One T cell receptor beta chain is described in this entry. Its matching antigen is unknown. The sample comes from a study of T-cell memory formation after mild COVID-19. The study's findings and limits: From day 15 to 85, contracting clones were balanced between CD4 and CD8, whereas later expanders leaned toward CD4+.

Constant-segment primers served in 5'RACE that generated TCR alpha and TCR beta cDNA libraries bearing sample barcodes and UMIs. MiXCR, run by TCRdb on the 5' RACE reads, gives a single entry per CDR3 protein. The repertoire holds 200,000 to 300,000 distinct CDR3 sequences, with just over 15% as singletons. Per germline, CDR1 SGHRS and CDR2 YFSETQ. V lost 0 bases and J lost 0, with 6 bases in between. The CDR3 extends over 14 amino acids. This chain links TRBV5-1 with TRBJ1-2, with D unresolved. Sequences were obtained from PBMCs or a T cell subset sorted from them (not recorded which). The clonotype was recovered from an adult woman who had mild COVID-19 (a few samples of this study predate the infection). Cell type and time point are not known. As DNA, the CDR3 is TGCGCCAGCAGCTTGGCCCCGGCTAACTATGGCTACACCTTC. Translating gives CASSLAPANYGYTF.